This T cell receptor (beta chain) stems from a study of T cell repertoires in cytomegalovirus infection. Study summary: Selection of CMV epitopes for the study included recently identified HLA-C-restricted and well-studied HLA-B-restricted ones. It can be stated that public TCR beta signatures indicated CMV infection as well as a matching HLA type. Study observations and caveats: Clonotypes of TCR beta that were HLA-C-restricted and CMV-specific dominated the ex vivo response.

MiXCR was run by TCRdb on the reads, yielding one entry per CDR3 protein. This sample has around 750,000 distinct CDR3 sequences, with around a third found just once. A few counts support this clonotype. The antigen remains undetermined. Germline CDR1 is MNHEY and CDR2 is SMNVEV (reference sequence). The CDR3 length is 12 residues. The junction had 2 bases not matched to a gene; V was cut back by 4 bases and J by 5 bases. The chain joins TRBV27 to TRBJ2-7; 7 bases are shared with TRBD2. This specimen was cultured CD8+ T cells from PBMCs, taken from culture after CMV antigen stimulation. The clonotype originates from a human donor in good health (CMV status not recorded). Some clones in this sample may be carry-over from other donors' samples. The CDR3 region is CASSSTSNEQYF. CDR3 DNA sequence: TGTGCCAGCAGTTCGACTAGCAACGAGCAGTACTTC.